The 10 T cell receptor beta chains in this list originate from one sample, sequenced in a study of shared clonotypes between healthy human individuals. Produced via immunoSEQ multiplex PCR; TCRdb's table is partial and in-frame only. This table has roughly 2.2 million clones, 85% to 95% appearing once. Material for sequencing was naive CD4+ T cells from PBMCs. As for subset: CD45RA+ positively selected. Receptors originate from a young man in good health. Some clones in this sample may be carry-over from other donors' samples.

V gene TRBV28 combines with J gene TRBJ2-5; 7 bases align to TRBD1. Unmatched junction bases numbered 5, after V lost 5 bases and J lost 5 bases. The CDR3 totals 13 residues. Germline loops: CDR1 MDHEN, CDR2 SYDVKM. DNA for the CDR3: TGTGCCAGCAGTCAGACAGGGTCTGAGACCCAGTACTTC. Protein product: CASSQTGSETQYF.

The CDR3 spells CASRRDGRLNTEAFF. The CDR3, as DNA: TGTGCCAGCCGCCGGGACGGGCGACTGAACACTGAAGCTTTCTTT. The J gene is TRBJ1-1, the V gene TRBV18; maybe TRBD1 (5 bases). The CDR3 consists of 15 residues. CDR1 and CDR2 (germline): KGHSH, LQKENI. The V end lost 8 bases, the J end lost 0 bases, and 16 bases lay between the germline ends.

J is TRBJ2-1 and V is TRBV19, with 8 bases matching TRBD1. The ends lost 9 bases at V and 7 bases at J; junction bases unmatched: 11. The CDR3 has 14 residues. Germline CDR1 reads LNHDA; CDR2 reads SQIVND (reference sequence). DNA of the CDR3: TGTGCCAGCCTCAGCCAGGGGGCTGGGAATGAGCAGTTCTTC. As protein: CASLSQGAGNEQFF.

The rearrangement links TRBV5-1 to TRBJ1-2; TRBD1 is a possible D gene (6 bases). CDR3 size: 14 residues. In germline, CDR1 is SGHRS, CDR2 YFSETQ. Trimming removed 3 bases from V and 8 bases from J, with 17 bases in between. The CDR3 coding sequence is TGCGCCAGCAGCTCCCTCCCCGGGGGGCAAGGCTACACCTTC. Amino acid sequence: CASSSLPGGQGYTF.

For this clone: Other DNA sequences in this sample translate to the same CDR3. CDR3 DNA: TGCGCCAGCAGCTTGGTTCCAGGGGGGAATCAGCCCCAGCATTTT. This gives the protein CASSLVPGGNQPQHF. V is TRBV5-1 and J is TRBJ1-5; 7 nucleotides line up with TRBD1. Germline CDR1 SGHRS, CDR2 YFSETQ. With V trimmed by 0 bases and J by 4 bases, 4 bases remained unmatched. CDR3 length: 15 residues.

The V gene is TRBV19, the J gene TRBJ1-2; no definite D call. Trimming removed 1 base from V and 0 bases from J, with 6 bases in between. Germline CDR1 and CDR2: LNHDA and SQIVND (reference sequence). The CDR3 loop spans 14 amino acids. The CDR3 DNA reads as TGTGCCAGTAGTATAGGCCGAGCTAACTATGGCTACACCTTC. Its protein is CASSIGRANYGYTF.

Concerning this clone itself: The missing conserved phenylalanine or tryptophan at the end of this CDR3 makes a read error likely. The DNA is omitted, as the CDR3 cannot be located on it reliably, and the CDR3 follows TCRdb's listing. The chain links TRBV28 to TRBJ2-7; the tabulated D call, TRBD2, remains unverified against the DNA. Germline CDR1 MDHEN, CDR2 SYDVKM. The CDR3 sequence runs 11 residues, both termini included. The CDR3 is CASRGSGGMRL.

This clone occurred once. V usage is TRBV30 and J usage is TRBJ2-1; a possible D gene is TRBD1 (5 bases). Germline-derived CDR1 and CDR2 are GTSNPN and SVGIG (reference sequence). The germline V and J ends were trimmed by 3 bases and 3 bases, with 9 bases remaining between them. The CDR3 runs 13 residues. The CDR3 loop is CAWRIDSYNEQFF. The CDR3 DNA follows: TGTGCCTGGAGGATTGACAGCTACAATGAGCAGTTCTTC.

The rearrangement joins TRBV9 to TRBJ2-7, with 9 nucleotides matching TRBD2. From germline, CDR1 is SGDLS and CDR2 YYNGEE. V shed 0 bases, J shed 5 bases, and the junction held 3 bases outside the gene matches. The CDR3 length is 14 residues. CDR3 coding DNA: TGTGCCAGCAGCGTAGGCAGCGGGAGGAACGAGCAGTACTTC. It codes for CASSVGSGRNEQYF. The full variable domain, in which reference TRBV9 and TRBJ2-7 provide the parts outside the CDR3, is DSGVTQTPKHLITATGQRVTLRCSPRSGDLSVYWYQQSLDQGLQFLIQYYNGEERAKGNILERFSAQQFPDLHSELNLSSLELGDSALYFCASSVGSGRNEQYFGPGTRLTVT.

V is TRBV28 and J is TRBJ1-2, with D hard to call. From germline, CDR1 is MDHEN and CDR2 SYDVKM. The V gene lost 1 base and the J gene lost 7 bases, with 13 bases spanning the gap. The CDR3 is made up of 14 amino acids. The CDR3 loop reads CASSLSPRAGGYTF. DNA for the CDR3: TGTGCCAGCAGTTTATCGCCTAGGGCAGGTGGCTACACCTTC.